Following are 9 T cell receptor beta chains from one sample sequenced in a study of T cells in localized non-small cell lung cancer. Measured with immunoSEQ multiplex PCR; TCRdb has only the in-frame clones, and not every one. The sample has approximately 3,500 clones, about 26% seen once. This specimen consisted of lung tumor tissue, obtained before any cancer treatment. The receptors originated from a male donor aged 60 or over with stage I lung adenocarcinoma.

The V gene is TRBV23-1, the J gene TRBJ2-2; 11 bases line up with TRBD1. TRBV23-1 is marked as an open reading frame, function uncertain. There are 18 residues in the CDR3. V dropped 6 bases and J dropped 4; count of bases not matched to a gene: 13. CDR3 amino acids: CASSHFVGQGVGTGELFF. Written as DNA, the CDR3 is TGCGCCAGCAGCCATTTTGTGGGACAGGGGGTCGGCACCGGGGAGCTGTTTTTT.

This clone was recorded a few times. This rearrangement joins TRBV18 to TRBJ2-5; 11 bases are shared with TRBD2. V dropped 3 bases and J dropped 1; count of bases not matched to a gene: 4. This CDR3 is built from 16 residues. CDR1 and CDR2 (germline): KGHSH, LQKENI. CDR3 residues: CASSPLAGGPQETQYF. The CDR3 DNA follows: TGTGCCAGCTCACCCCTAGCGGGAGGCCCCCAAGAGACCCAGTACTTC.

This clone was recorded a few times. CDR3 residues: CASSPAGAGANVLTF. The CDR3 DNA sequence: TGCGCCAGCAGTCCGGCGGGTGCTGGGGCCAACGTCCTGACTTTC. The genes are TRBV1 and TRBJ2-6; the table's D gene call, TRBD2, was not cross checked with the DNA. TRBV1 is a documented pseudogene. This CDR3 contains 15 residues.

A few counts support this clone. V usage is TRBV1 and J usage is TRBJ2-2; the listed D gene, TRBD2, was not tested against the DNA. TRBV1 is labeled a pseudogene. CDR3 length equals 17 residues. Here the CDR3 reads CASSQDREGHLPGELFF. The CDR3, as DNA: TGCGCCAGCAGCCAAGATAGGGAGGGCCACCTACCCGGGGAGCTGTTTTTT.

There are a few counts of this clone. The V gene is TRBV18, the J gene TRBJ1-1; D is perhaps TRBD1 (6 bases). Trimming shortened V by 2 bases and J by 0 bases, and 13 bases separated the two germline ends. Germline-derived CDR1 and CDR2 are KGHSH and LQKENI. The CDR3 runs to 16 residues. The CDR3 here is CASSPRDILLNTEAFF. CDR3 DNA: TGTGCCAGCTCACCAAGGGACATACTTCTGAACACTGAAGCTTTCTTT. Based on the CDR3 plus reference TRBV18 and TRBJ1-1, the full variable domain is NAGVMQNPRHLVRRRGQEARLRCSPMKGHSHVYWYRQLPEEGLKFMVYLQKENIIDESGMPKERFSAEFPKEGPSILRIQQVVRGDSAAYFCASSPRDILLNTEAFFGQGTRLTVV.

The CDR3 DNA is TGTGCCATCAGCTACGGGACTAGCGGGGCACACACAGATACGCAGTATTTT. This gives the protein CAISYGTSGAHTDTQYF. The V and J genes are TRBV6-8 and TRBJ2-3, with 13 bases fitting TRBD2. V lost 10 bases, J lost 2 bases, and 12 bases stayed unmatched. The germline gives CDR1 MNHGY, CDR2 SAAAGT. The CDR3 length is 17 residues.

The chain has TRBV15 and TRBJ1-5, with TRBD1 identical over 12 bases. Germline V gene sequence: CDR1 LNHNV, CDR2 YYDKDF (reference sequence). The CDR3 has 18 residues. J gave up 0 bases and V 1 base, and 4 bases lay outside the gene matches. The CDR3, as DNA: TGTGCCACCAGCAGAGGGGGACAGGGGGCATTTAGCAATCAGCCCCAGCATTTT. As protein: CATSRGGQGAFSNQPQHF.

This chain connects TRBV14 to TRBJ2-1; 11 positions match TRBD2. Germline lookup yields CDR1 SGHDN and CDR2 FVKESK. The V and J ends lost 4 bases and 5 bases, in that order; junction bases with no gene match: 7. The CDR3 is 16 residues long. The chain's CDR3 is CASSRISGRGHNEQFF. CDR3 bases: TGTGCCAGCAGCCGAATTAGCGGGAGGGGCCACAATGAGCAGTTCTTC.

This clone has a handful of counts. This chain links TRBV27 with TRBJ2-7; TRBD2 matches 8 bases. CDR1 is MNHEY, CDR2 SMNVEV, per germline (reference sequence). Losses at the gene ends were 6 bases for V and 6 bases for J; bases not matched to a gene: 10. CDR3 length equals 14 residues. The CDR3 sequence is CASSPPGLVGEQYF. CDR3 nucleotides: TGTGCCAGCAGCCCCCCGGGACTAGTGGGCGAGCAGTACTTC.